One sample yielded the 14 T cell receptor beta chains listed below, sequenced in a study of T cell repertoires in cytomegalovirus infection (dated by TCRdb to the late 2010s). These TCRs' antigens remain unknown. Sequenced on an Illumina HiSeq 1500. TCRdb trimmed public reads at Q25 via fastp, called clones via MiXCR and kept in-frame beta chains. Rows with one shared CDR3 protein collapse into an entry with the most common genes and DNA. Across this sample there are hundreds of thousands of distinct CDR3 sequences, with roughly 36% seen only once. The ten biggest clones cover about 18% of the sample. The treatment or condition label, as the study defines it: in vitro stimulation with specific CMV peptide epitopes to enrich CMV-specific T cells. Sequenced material: cultured PBMCs, taken from culture after CMV antigen stimulation. These receptors were collected from a human donor in good health (CMV status not recorded). Some clones in this sample may be carry-over from other donors' samples.

The CDR3 here is CASSLPALNEQFF. As DNA, the CDR3 is TGTGCCAGCAGCCTGCCGGCCCTCAATGAGCAGTTCTTC. The chain joins TRBV5-4 to TRBJ2-1, with D uncertain. Germline V gene data show CDR1 as SGHNT and CDR2 as YYREEE (reference sequence). V lost 4 bases, J lost 6 bases, and 11 bases lay in between. The CDR3 is made up of 13 amino acids.

This clonotype was counted between two and nine times. J is TRBJ2-2 and V is TRBV7-9; no reliable D call. Trimming left V 2 bases short and J 3 bases short, with 16 bases between. Germline CDR1 and CDR2: SEHNR and FQNEAQ (reference sequence). CDR3 length: 17 residues. The CDR3 bases are TGTGCCAGCAGCTTAACCGGCAGTGGGGTGGACACCGGGGAGCTGTTTTTT. Its translation is CASSLTGSGVDTGELFF.

The table lists this clonotype with many counts. The chain joins TRBV7-2 to TRBJ2-7; unclear D gene. Deletions cut 7 bases from V and 4 bases from J, with 14 bases between. CDR1 and CDR2 (germline): SGHTA, FQGNSA. The CDR3 has 13 amino acids. The CDR3 bases are TGTGCCAGCACCCGGACGGTGGGGTACGAGCAGTACTTC. Amino acid sequence: CASTRTVGYEQYF.

This clonotype was detected a few times. This chain joins TRBV6-1 and TRBJ1-1; D unresolved. The V end was cut by 4 bases, the J end by 1 base, with 7 bases between. This CDR3 is 13 amino acids long. The germline CDR1 and CDR2 sequences are MNHNS and SASEGT. The CDR3 DNA reads TGTGCCAGCAGTGTTTGGCGGAACACTGAAGCTTTCTTT. Translation: CASSVWRNTEAFF.

In DNA form, the CDR3 reads TGTGCCAGCAGCGACCTATCTACAACTAATGAAAAACTGTTTTTT. It yields the protein CASSDLSTTNEKLFF. V usage is TRBV6-8 and J usage is TRBJ1-4; D uncertain. V lost 6 bases, J lost 0 bases, and 11 bases lay in between. Germline V gene data show CDR1 as MNHGY and CDR2 as SAAAGT. This CDR3 contains 15 residues.

In its sample, this clonotype was seen a few times. The chain is built from TRBV14 and TRBJ2-5; 9 nucleotides line up with TRBD1. J was trimmed by 3 bases and V by 4 bases; bases with no gene match: 6. The germline V gene has CDR1 SGHDN and CDR2 FVKESK. The CDR3 contains 15 residues. CDR3 sequence: CASSRPRDREETQYF. CDR3 nucleotide sequence: TGTGCCAGCAGCCGCCCCCGGGACAGGGAAGAGACCCAGTACTTC.

The chain recombines TRBV7-9 with TRBJ1-2; 7 positions agree with TRBD1. Germline V CDR1 and CDR2: SEHNR, FQNEAQ (reference sequence). The trim removed 7 bases at V and 3 bases at J, leaving 8 bases unmatched. This CDR3 is 14 amino acids long. This CDR3 reads CASTKGGTDYGYTF. DNA for the CDR3: TGTGCCAGCACCAAAGGGGGGACAGACTATGGCTACACCTTC.

The chain couples TRBV20-1 to TRBJ1-1; D is perhaps TRBD1 (6 bases). This CDR3 has 15 residues. V dropped 4 bases and J dropped 4 bases, with 19 bases sitting between them. Germline lookup yields CDR1 DFQATT and CDR2 SNEGSKA (reference sequence). As DNA, the CDR3 is TGCAGTGCTACTTCTTTTCGGGGGCAGGCCACTGAAGCTTTCTTT. The encoded protein is CSATSFRGQATEAFF.

The J gene is TRBJ1-1, the V gene TRBV11-2, with a weak D call TRBD1 (5 bases). The CDR3 runs to 12 residues. With 4 bases removed from V and 12 bases from J, the gap between germline ends came to 15 bases. Germline V gene data show CDR1 as SGHAT and CDR2 as FQNNGV. The CDR3 DNA is TGTGCCAGCAGCTCACAGTTAGACAGATCTTTCTTT. Translating it yields CASSSQLDRSFF.

The V and J genes are TRBV7-8 and TRBJ2-3; no reliable D call. This CDR3 region has 16 residues. Per germline, CDR1 SGHVS and CDR2 FQNEAQ. V was clipped by 1 base and J by 2 bases, with 13 bases between them. The CDR3 here is CASSLGVSGDTDTQYF. The CDR3 coding sequence is TGTGCCAGCAGCTTAGGCGTATCGGGTGACACAGATACGCAGTATTTT.

This clonotype was observed a handful of times. The rearrangement links TRBV12-3 or TRBV12-4 to TRBJ1-5; possibly TRBD1 for D (5 bases). The V gene lost 8 bases and the J gene lost 4 bases, with 12 bases spanning the gap. The CDR3 runs 13 residues. The CDR3 DNA reads TGTGCCAGCGCGGCAGGGAGAAATCAGCCCCAGCATTTT. Its translation: CASAAGRNQPQHF.

J is TRBJ1-5 and V is TRBV28, with D perhaps TRBD1 (6 bases). Trimming pared 7 bases from V and 2 bases from J, leaving 18 bases between. The CDR3 is made up of 16 amino acids. In germline, CDR1 is MDHEN, CDR2 SYDVKM. CDR3 bases: TGTGCCAGCACCCCGGGGGGAAGGGGGGGCAATCAGCCCCAGCATTTT. This codes for CASTPGGRGGNQPQHF.

This clonotype was found many times. The chain is built from TRBV6-1 and TRBJ2-7; D not resolved. The germline V and J ends were trimmed by 1 base and 6 bases, with 16 bases remaining between them. Germline V gene data show CDR1 as MNHNS and CDR2 as SASEGT. The CDR3 has 15 amino acids. CDR3 in amino acids: CASSEEGWGSGEQYF. The CDR3 DNA is TGTGCCAGCAGTGAAGAGGGCTGGGGTTCTGGCGAGCAGTACTTC.

In its sample, this clonotype was seen a few times. This chain joins TRBV7-9 and TRBJ2-1; 8 bases are a match to TRBD2. Trimming removed 4 bases from V and 4 bases from J; junction bases left unmatched: 12. The CDR3 consists of 17 residues. Germline CDR1 and CDR2: SEHNR and FQNEAQ (reference sequence). For the CDR3, the DNA is TGTGCCAGCAGCTCCAGCCTCGGGACTAGGGATTACAATGAGCAGTTCTTC. Translating gives CASSSSLGTRDYNEQFF.